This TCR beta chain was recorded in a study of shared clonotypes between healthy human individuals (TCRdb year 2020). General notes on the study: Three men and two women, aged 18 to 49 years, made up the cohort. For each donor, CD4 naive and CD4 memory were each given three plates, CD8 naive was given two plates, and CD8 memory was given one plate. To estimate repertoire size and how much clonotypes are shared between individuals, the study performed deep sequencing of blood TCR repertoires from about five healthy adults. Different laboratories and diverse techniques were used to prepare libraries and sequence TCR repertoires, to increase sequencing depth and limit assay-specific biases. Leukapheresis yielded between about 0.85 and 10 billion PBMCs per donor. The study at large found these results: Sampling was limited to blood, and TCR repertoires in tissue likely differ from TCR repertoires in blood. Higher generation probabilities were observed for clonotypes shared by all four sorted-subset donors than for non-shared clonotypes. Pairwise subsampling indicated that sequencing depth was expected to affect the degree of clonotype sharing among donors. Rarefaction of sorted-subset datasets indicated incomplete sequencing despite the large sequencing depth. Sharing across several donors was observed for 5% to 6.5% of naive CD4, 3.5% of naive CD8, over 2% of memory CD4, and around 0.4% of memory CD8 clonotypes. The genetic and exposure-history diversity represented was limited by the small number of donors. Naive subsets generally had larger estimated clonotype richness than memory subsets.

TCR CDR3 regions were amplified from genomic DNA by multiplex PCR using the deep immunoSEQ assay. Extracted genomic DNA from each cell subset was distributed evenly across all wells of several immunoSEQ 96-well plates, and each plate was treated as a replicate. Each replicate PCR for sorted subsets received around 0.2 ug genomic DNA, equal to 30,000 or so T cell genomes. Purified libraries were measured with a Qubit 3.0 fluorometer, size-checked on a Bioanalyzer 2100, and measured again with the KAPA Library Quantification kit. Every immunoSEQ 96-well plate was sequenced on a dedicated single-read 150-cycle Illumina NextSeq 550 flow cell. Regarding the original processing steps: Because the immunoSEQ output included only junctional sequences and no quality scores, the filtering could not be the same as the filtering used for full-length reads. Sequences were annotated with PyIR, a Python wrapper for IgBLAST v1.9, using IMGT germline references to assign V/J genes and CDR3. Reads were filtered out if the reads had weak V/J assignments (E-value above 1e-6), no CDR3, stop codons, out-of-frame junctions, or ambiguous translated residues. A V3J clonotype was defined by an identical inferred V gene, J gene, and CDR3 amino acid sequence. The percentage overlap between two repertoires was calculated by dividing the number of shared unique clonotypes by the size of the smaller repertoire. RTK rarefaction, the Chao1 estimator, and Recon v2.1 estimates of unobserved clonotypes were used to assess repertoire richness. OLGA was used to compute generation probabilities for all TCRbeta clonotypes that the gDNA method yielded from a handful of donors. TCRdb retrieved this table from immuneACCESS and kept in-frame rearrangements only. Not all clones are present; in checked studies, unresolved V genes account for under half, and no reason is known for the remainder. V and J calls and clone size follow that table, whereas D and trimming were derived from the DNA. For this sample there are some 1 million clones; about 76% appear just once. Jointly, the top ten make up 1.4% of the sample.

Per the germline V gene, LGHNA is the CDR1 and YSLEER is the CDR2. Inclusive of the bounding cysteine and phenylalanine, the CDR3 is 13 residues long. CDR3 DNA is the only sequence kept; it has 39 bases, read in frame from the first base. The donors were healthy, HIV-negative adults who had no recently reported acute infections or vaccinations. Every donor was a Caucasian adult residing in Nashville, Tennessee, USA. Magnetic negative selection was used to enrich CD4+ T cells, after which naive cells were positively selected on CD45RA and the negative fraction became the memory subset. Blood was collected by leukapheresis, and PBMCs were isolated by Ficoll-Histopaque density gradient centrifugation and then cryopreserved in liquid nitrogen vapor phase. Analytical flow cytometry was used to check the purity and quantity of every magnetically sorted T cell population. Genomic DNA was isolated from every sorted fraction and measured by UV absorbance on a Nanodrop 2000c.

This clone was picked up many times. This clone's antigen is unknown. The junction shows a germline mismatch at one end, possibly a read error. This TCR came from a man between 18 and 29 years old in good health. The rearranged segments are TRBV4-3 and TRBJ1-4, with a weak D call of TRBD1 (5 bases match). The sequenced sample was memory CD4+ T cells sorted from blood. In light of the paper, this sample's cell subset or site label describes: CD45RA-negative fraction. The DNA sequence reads TGCGCCAGCGGCCAGGGAGTTAACGAAAAACTGTTTTTT. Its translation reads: CASGQGVNEKLFF.